Listed below are T cell receptor beta chains from one sample, sequenced in a study of T cells after yellow fever vaccination. TCRdb passed the 5' RACE reads through MiXCR, listing each CDR3 protein once. The repertoire holds approximately 250,000 distinct CDR3 sequences, 3.6% seen once, with under 20% in the top ten. Sequencing was performed on PBMCs, taken 15 days after the yellow fever booster vaccination. Receptor source: a man in his late teens or twenties who received the YFV17D yellow fever vaccine. Both conserved end residues are trimmed from each CDR3. A D gene is named only where the DNA matches it firmly.

D: -
V: TRBV7-2
CDR3: ASSTPRPYNEQF

D: -
V: TRBV7-6
CDR3: ASSPIRADNPRDSYT

D: TRBD1
V: TRBV6-2/TRBV6-3
CDR3: ASSLQGAWSEAF

D: -
V: TRBV7-2
CDR3: ASSTMGAGNTIY

D: -
V: TRBV12-3/TRBV12-4
CDR3: ASSLDETRAGTDTQY

D: TRBD2
V: TRBV6-4
CDR3: ASSDSGGGADTQY

D: -
V: TRBV6-1
CDR3: ASTRTGNTEAF

D: TRBD2
V: TRBV6-5
CDR3: ASSRSGGAGGLTDTQY

D: -
V: TRBV12-3/TRBV12-4
CDR3: ASNLGQFGQPQH

D: TRBD2
V: TRBV29-1
CDR3: SVAWALAGGSEQF

D: -
V: TRBV9
CDR3: ASSVGGLGQNGYT

D: -
V: TRBV20-1
CDR3: SASPAISYEQY

D: TRBD1
V: TRBV7-9
CDR3: ASSTGTGGNTEAF

D: TRBD1
V: TRBV5-1
CDR3: ASSFYRGNTGELF

D: -
V: TRBV3-1
CDR3: ASSHEGSWSEAF

D: TRBD1
V: TRBV5-1
CDR3: ASSNGQGGDTQY

D: -
V: TRBV5-1
CDR3: ASSPFGGHGYT

D: TRBD2
V: TRBV4-2
CDR3: ASSVLGGDSYNEQF

D: -
V: TRBV7-2
CDR3: ATAQDYYNEQF

D: TRBD2
V: TRBV5-4
CDR3: ASSWVAGSGSTDTQY